The 17 T cell receptor beta chains below were found in one sample sequenced in a study of blood T cell dynamics during melanoma immunotherapy (dated by TCRdb to about 2020). Library generation was performed with the immunoSEQ multiplex PCR assay. The source is immuneACCESS, and TCRdb retained only in-frame sequences with V and J called. Part of the clones is not carried over; for the studies checked, unresolved V genes explain less than half of this, and the remainder is unexplained. The sample records some 400 clones, around 72% of which are singletons. The ten largest clones capture 25% to 30% of the sample. The meaning of the sample's time point label: pre-treatment baseline. Sequencing was performed on central memory CD8+ T cells from blood, taken from a patient treated with checkpoint blockade. These receptor sequences come from a human donor with melanoma.

This clone has only a few counts. The J gene is TRBJ2-7, the V gene TRBV7-6; D assignment may be TRBD1 or TRBD2 (5 bases each). The CDR3 length is 13 residues. Germline values: CDR1 SGHVS, CDR2 FNYEAQ. Trimming shortened V by 3 bases and J by 6 bases, and 12 bases separated the two germline ends. The CDR3 DNA sequence: TGTGCCAGCAGCTTGGATCAGGGAGTCGAGCAGTACTTC. Its protein product is CASSLDQGVEQYF.

The chain's CDR3 is CASWPGGPSSYEQYF. The CDR3 coding sequence is TGTGCCAGCTGGCCTGGAGGCCCCAGCTCCTACGAGCAGTACTTC. V gene TRBV27 combines with J gene TRBJ2-7; possibly TRBD2 for D (5 bases). This CDR3 region has 15 residues. The germline V and J ends were trimmed by 8 bases and 0 bases, with 17 bases remaining between them. CDR1 is MNHEY and CDR2 is SMNVEV in the germline V gene (reference sequence).

The chain combines TRBV7-9 with TRBJ2-1; 7 bases line up with TRBD2. Germline CDR1 and CDR2: SEHNR and FQNEAQ (reference sequence). This CDR3 comprises 15 residues. V was pared by 8 bases and J by 3 bases, with 10 bases of the junction left unmatched. The CDR3 nucleotides are TGTGCCAGCCGAACCCTAGCGGAGCTCTACAATGAGCAGTTCTTC. Encoded protein: CASRTLAELYNEQFF.

This clone has a handful of counts. This chain joins TRBV2 and TRBJ2-2; D ambiguous. The CDR3 has 15 residues. Germline CDR1 reads SNHLY; CDR2 reads FYNNEI. With 7 bases removed from V and 6 bases from J, the gap between germline ends came to 18 bases. The CDR3, as DNA: TGTGCCAGCACCTCCGGCCAAAAGATCCCCGGGGAGCTGTTTTTT. It specifies CASTSGQKIPGELFF.

In DNA, the CDR3 is TGTGCCAGCACTGTAGCGGGAGGAAGAGAAGCCTACAATGAGCAGTTCTTC. This encodes CASTVAGGREAYNEQFF. The chain is built from TRBV28 and TRBJ2-1; 10 nucleotides line up with TRBD2. Germline CDR1 MDHEN, CDR2 SYDVKM. The CDR3 sequence is 17 residues long. V dropped 7 bases and J dropped 2; count of bases not matched to a gene: 11.

This clone counts as hyperexpanded. The chain links TRBV6-4 to TRBJ1-1; D possibly corresponds to TRBD1 (5 bases). This CDR3 is 13 amino acids long. Trimming shortened V by 3 bases and J by 3 bases, and 8 bases separated the two germline ends. Germline assignment: CDR1 MRHNA and CDR2 SNTAGT. CDR3 sequence reads: CASSERQHTEAFF. CDR3 DNA sequence: TGTGCCAGCAGTGAAAGACAGCACACTGAAGCTTTCTTT.

This sequence joins TRBV5-6 and TRBJ1-2; D perhaps matches TRBD1 (6 bases). CDR3 length: 13 amino acids. The V end lost 2 bases, the J end lost 7 bases, and 12 bases lay between the germline ends. CDR1 is SGHDT, CDR2 YYEEEE, per germline. For the CDR3, the DNA is TGTGCCAGCAGCTTAGGGGGTGGTTTTGGCTACACCTTC. Its protein product is CASSLGGGFGYTF.

The V call is TRBV6-5, the J call TRBJ1-2; D may be TRBD1 (5 bases). Germline V CDR1 and CDR2: MNHEY, SVGAGI. Trimming removed 6 bases from V and 4 bases from J, with 15 bases in between. CDR3 size: 14 residues. CDR3 nucleotides: TGTGCCAGCAGCTCCGACGGTAGGGGCTATGGCTACACCTTC. It translates to CASSSDGRGYGYTF.

This sequence joins TRBV21-1 and TRBJ1-5. TRBV21-1 is assigned pseudogene status. This CDR3 has 17 amino acids. The CDR3 reads CASSKAGAGGLNQPQHF. CDR3 in DNA: TGTGCCAGCAGCAAAGCGGGGGCGGGGGGCCTCAATCAGCCCCAGCATTTT.

The chain has TRBV6-5 and TRBJ2-7; 7 nucleotides agree with TRBD2. There are 14 residues in the CDR3. The ends lost 7 bases at V and 6 bases at J; junction bases unmatched: 12. In germline, CDR1 is MNHEY, CDR2 SVGAGI. CDR3 nucleotide sequence: TGTGCCAGCACTGAGGGGCGGGAGTTCAGCGAGCAGTACTTC. It yields the protein CASTEGREFSEQYF.

J is TRBJ2-5 and V is TRBV28; D possibly matches TRBD1 or TRBD2 (7 bases each). V was pared by 4 bases and J by 5 bases, with 14 bases between. This CDR3 has 14 residues. The germline gives CDR1 MDHEN, CDR2 SYDVKM. The DNA of the CDR3 is TGTGCCAGCAGTTACAGGGGAGGGGAGGAGACCCAGTACTTC. Protein: CASSYRGGEETQYF.

The genes are TRBV7-8 and TRBJ1-2; D possibly corresponds to TRBD1 (6 bases). V lost 2 bases to trimming and J lost 6 bases, with 10 bases between them. From germline, CDR1 is SGHVS and CDR2 FQNEAQ. This CDR3 comprises 13 residues. For the CDR3, the DNA is TGTGCCAGCAGCTTAACAGGGACAAATGGCTACACCTTC. It translates to CASSLTGTNGYTF.

The chain carries TRBV9 and TRBJ2-2, with 9 bases fitting TRBD1. The CDR3 length is 15 residues. The trim removed 4 bases at V and 8 bases at J, leaving 9 bases unmatched. CDR1 and CDR2 from the germline V gene are SGDLS and YYNGEE. This CDR3 is CASSFPTGGSGELFF. DNA of the CDR3: TGTGCCAGCAGCTTTCCGACAGGGGGTTCGGGGGAGCTGTTTTTT.

This clone is hyperexpanded in the sample. The CDR3 nucleotides read TGTGCCAGCAGCTTCGAGGGGACCCAAGAGACCCAGTACTTC. It codes for CASSFEGTQETQYF. The chain recombines TRBV11-2 with TRBJ2-5, with D possibly being TRBD1 or TRBD2 (5 bases each). V shed 3 bases and J shed 1 base, with 9 bases lying between them. In germline, CDR1 is SGHAT, CDR2 FQNNGV. The CDR3 is made up of 14 amino acids.

The count of this clone is one. The chain links TRBV6-4 to TRBJ2-3; either TRBD1 or TRBD2 may supply D (5 bases each). The CDR3 is 15 amino acids. In germline, CDR1 is MRHNA, CDR2 SNTAGT. The V and J ends lost 5 bases and 1 base respectively, with 13 bases between them. CDR3 region: CASSTSGDGTDTQYF. CDR3 coding DNA: TGTGCCAGCAGTACCTCCGGGGACGGCACAGATACGCAGTATTTT.

The chain uses TRBV7-6 and TRBJ2-2, with D possibly matching TRBD2 (5 bases). The CDR3 covers 13 residues. V was pared by 6 bases and J by 6 bases, with 11 bases between. Per the germline V gene, CDR1 is SGHVS and CDR2 is FNYEAQ. CDR3 DNA sequence: TGTGCCAGCAGTCGAACTAGTCCCGGGGAGCTGTTTTTT. Amino acid sequence: CASSRTSPGELFF.

The chain uses TRBV4-2 and TRBJ2-3; D may match TRBD1 or TRBD2 (5 bases each). Germline assignment: CDR1 LGHNA and CDR2 YNFKEQ. The CDR3 covers 16 residues. V dropped 0 bases and J dropped 2 bases, with 12 bases sitting between them. In DNA form, the CDR3 reads TGTGCCAGCAGCCAAGATGGGACCAGCGCCACAGATACGCAGTATTTT. Protein sequence: CASSQDGTSATDTQYF.